This TCR beta chain stems from a study of beta chain features in type 1 diabetes. The study, taken as a whole, reports: For patients, the naive, central memory and Treg TCRB repertoires appeared more alike than for healthy donors.

The CDR3 totals 16 residues. Germline V CDR1 and CDR2: MNHEY, SMNVEV (reference sequence). V shed 7 bases and J shed 2 bases, with 18 bases lying between them. Since all of the isolated RNA was reverse transcribed, expressed TCRB transcripts were what got sequenced. The repertoire was sequenced with immunoSEQ multiplex PCR; TCRdb's copy has only in-frame clones and lacks some. This sample has roughly 350,000 clones; around 10% occur once, and the top ten carry around 0.015%. Points on this clone: Its specificity is unknown.

The TCR sequence derives from a woman aged 25 to 39 in good health. The chain couples TRBV27 to TRBJ1-5, with D unclear. The source material was naive CD4+ T cells from blood. The CDR3 DNA sequence: TGTGCCAGCACCCCGACTCGTCTAGGTGGCAATCAGCCCCAGCATTTT. Translated: CASTPTRLGGNQPQHF.